This T cell receptor (beta chain) was found in a study of T cells in localized non-small cell lung cancer. Notes on the study in general: Exceeding tumor, uninvolved adjacent lung had the highest T cell clonality. Median around 56 top-100 tumor clones were shared with paired adjacent lung.

A remark on this clone: Antigen specificity is unknown.

Trimming cost V 2 bases and J 5 bases; bases outside gene matches: 10. CDR3 size: 16 residues. The germline gives CDR1 KGHSH, CDR2 LQKENI. Repertoires were generated with immunoSEQ multiplex PCR, while TCRdb's copy carries only in-frame clones and drops some. The sample lists around 70,000 clones; 86% were seen once. The TCR sequence derives from a male donor aged 60 or over with stage III squamous cell lung carcinoma. V and J are TRBV18 and TRBJ2-7, with 9 positions matching TRBD1. This sample comprised peripheral blood, obtained before any cancer treatment. The CDR3 DNA reads TGTGCCAGCTCACCATTCCCATCGGGACAGGGAAACGAGCAGTACTTC. It is translated as CASSPFPSGQGNEQYF.